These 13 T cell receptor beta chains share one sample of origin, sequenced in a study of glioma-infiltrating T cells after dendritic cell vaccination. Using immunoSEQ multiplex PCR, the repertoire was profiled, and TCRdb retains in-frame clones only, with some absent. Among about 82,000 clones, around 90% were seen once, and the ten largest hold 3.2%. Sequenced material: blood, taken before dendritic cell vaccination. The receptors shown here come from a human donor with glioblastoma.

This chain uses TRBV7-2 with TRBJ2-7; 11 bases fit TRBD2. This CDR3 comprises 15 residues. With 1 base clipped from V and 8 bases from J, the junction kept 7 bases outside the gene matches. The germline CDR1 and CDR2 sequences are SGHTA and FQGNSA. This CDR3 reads CASSLDYLAGGKQYF. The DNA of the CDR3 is TGTGCCAGCAGCTTAGACTACCTAGCGGGAGGAAAGCAGTACTTC.

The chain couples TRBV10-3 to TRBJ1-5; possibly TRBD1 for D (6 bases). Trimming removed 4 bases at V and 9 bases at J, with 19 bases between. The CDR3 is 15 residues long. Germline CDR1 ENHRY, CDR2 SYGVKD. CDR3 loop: CAISGPQGLISPQHF. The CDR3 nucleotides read TGTGCCATCAGTGGGCCACAGGGTTTGATTTCGCCCCAGCATTTT.

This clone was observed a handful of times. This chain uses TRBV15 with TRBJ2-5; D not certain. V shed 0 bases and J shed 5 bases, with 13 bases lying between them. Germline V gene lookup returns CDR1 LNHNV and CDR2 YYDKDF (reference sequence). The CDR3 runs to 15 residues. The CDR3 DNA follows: TGTGCCACCAGCAGAGAAGACGGGTCGCTGGAGACCCAGTACTTC. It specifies CATSREDGSLETQYF.

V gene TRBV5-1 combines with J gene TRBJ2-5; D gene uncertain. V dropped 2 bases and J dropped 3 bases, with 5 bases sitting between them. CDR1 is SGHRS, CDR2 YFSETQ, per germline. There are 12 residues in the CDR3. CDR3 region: CASSLTEETQYF. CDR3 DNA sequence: TGCGCCAGCAGCTTAACAGAAGAGACCCAGTACTTC.

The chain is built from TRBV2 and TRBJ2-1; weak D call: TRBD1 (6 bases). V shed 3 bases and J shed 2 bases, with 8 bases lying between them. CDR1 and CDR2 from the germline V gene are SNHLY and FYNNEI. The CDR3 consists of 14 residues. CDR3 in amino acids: CASSERTAYNEQFF. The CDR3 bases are TGTGCCAGCAGTGAGAGGACAGCCTACAATGAGCAGTTCTTC.

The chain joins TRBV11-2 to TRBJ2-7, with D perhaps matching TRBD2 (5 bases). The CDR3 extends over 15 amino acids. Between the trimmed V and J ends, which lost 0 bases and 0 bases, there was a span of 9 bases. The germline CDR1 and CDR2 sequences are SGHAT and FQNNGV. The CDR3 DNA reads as TGTGCCAGCAGCTTAGAAGCGGCTAGCTCCTACGAGCAGTACTTC. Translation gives CASSLEAASSYEQYF. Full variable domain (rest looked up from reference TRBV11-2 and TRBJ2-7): EAGVAQSPRYKIIEKRQSVAFWCNPISGHATLYWYQQILGQGPKLLIQFQNNGVVDDSQLPKDRFSAERLKGVDSTLKIQPAKLEDSAVYLCASSLEAASSYEQYFGPGTRLTVT.

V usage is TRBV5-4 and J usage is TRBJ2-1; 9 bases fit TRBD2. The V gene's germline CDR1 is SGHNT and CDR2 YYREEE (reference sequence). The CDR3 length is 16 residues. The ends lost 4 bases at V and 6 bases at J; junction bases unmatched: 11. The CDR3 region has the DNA TGTGCCAGCAGCCCCAGAGATACAGCGGGGGGCAATGAGCAGTTCTTC. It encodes CASSPRDTAGGNEQFF.

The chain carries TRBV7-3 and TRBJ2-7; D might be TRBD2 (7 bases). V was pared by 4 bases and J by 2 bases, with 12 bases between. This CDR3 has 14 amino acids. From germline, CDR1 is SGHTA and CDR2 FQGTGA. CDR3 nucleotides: TGTGCCAGCAGCTCCGGAGGGGGGGCCTACGAGCAGTACTTC. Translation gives CASSSGGGAYEQYF.

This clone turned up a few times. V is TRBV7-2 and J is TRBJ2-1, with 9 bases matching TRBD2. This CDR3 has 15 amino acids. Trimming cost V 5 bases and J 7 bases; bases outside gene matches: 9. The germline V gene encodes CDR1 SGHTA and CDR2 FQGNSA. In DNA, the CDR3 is TGTGCCAGCAGCCTCTTAGCGGGAGCCCCTAATGAGCAGTTCTTC. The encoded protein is CASSLLAGAPNEQFF.

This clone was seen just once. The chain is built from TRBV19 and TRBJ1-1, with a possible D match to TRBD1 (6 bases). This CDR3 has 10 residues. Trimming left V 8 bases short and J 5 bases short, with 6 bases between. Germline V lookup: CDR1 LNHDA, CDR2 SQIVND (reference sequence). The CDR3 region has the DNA TGTGCCAGTGGGACAACTGAAGCTTTCTTT. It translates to CASGTTEAFF. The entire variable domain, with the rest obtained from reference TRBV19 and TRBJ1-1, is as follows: DGGITQSPKYLFRKEGQNVTLSCEQNLNHDAMYWYRQDPGQGLRLIYYSQIVNDFQKGDIAEGYSVSREKKESFPLTVTSAQKNPTAFYLCASGTTEAFFGQGTRLTVV.

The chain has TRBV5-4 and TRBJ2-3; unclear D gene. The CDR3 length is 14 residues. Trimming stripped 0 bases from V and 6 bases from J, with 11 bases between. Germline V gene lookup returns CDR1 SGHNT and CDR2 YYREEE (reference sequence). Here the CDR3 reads CASSLGAPQDTQYF. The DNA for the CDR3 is TGTGCCAGCAGCTTGGGGGCTCCCCAGGATACGCAGTATTTT.

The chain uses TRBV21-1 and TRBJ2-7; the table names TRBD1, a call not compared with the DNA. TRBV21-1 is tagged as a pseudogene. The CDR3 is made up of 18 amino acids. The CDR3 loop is CASSKALLGTGHSYEQYF. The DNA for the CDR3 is TGTGCCAGCAGCAAAGCGCTTTTAGGGACAGGGCACTCCTACGAGCAGTACTTC.

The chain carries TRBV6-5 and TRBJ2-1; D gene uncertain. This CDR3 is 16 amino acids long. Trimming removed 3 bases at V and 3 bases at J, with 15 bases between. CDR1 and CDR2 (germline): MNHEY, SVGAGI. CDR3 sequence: CASSYPQSLHYNEQFF. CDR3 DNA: TGTGCCAGCAGTTATCCCCAGTCCCTCCACTACAATGAGCAGTTCTTC.